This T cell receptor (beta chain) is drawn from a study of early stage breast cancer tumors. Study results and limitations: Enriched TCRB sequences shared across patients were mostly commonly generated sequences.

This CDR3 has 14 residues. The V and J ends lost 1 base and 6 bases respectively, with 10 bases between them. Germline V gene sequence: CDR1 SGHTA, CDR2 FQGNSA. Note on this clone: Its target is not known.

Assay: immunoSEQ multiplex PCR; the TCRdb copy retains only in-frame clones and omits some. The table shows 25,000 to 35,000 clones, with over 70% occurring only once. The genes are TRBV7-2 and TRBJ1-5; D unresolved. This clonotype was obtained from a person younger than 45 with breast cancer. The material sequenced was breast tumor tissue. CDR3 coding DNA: TGTGCCAGCAGCTTAGGCGGAGGAATTCAGCCCCAGCATTTT. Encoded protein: CASSLGGGIQPQHF.